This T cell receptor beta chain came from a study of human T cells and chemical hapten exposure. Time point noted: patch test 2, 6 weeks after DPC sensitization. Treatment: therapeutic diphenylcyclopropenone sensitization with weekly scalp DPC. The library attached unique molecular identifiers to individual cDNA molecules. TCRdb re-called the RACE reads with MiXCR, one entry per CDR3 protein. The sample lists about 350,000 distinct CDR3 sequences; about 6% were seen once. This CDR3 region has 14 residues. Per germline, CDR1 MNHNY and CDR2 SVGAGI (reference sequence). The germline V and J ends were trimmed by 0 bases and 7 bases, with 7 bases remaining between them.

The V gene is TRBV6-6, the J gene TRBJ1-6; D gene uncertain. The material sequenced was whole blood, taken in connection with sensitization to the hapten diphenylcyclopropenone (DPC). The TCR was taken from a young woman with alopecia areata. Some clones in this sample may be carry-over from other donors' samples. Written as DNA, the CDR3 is TGTGCCAGCAGTTACTCGGCAGGCAATTCACCCCTCCACTTT. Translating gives CASSYSAGNSPLHF.